The present T cell receptor (beta chain) was sequenced within a study of molecular identifiers for immune sequencing clone quantification. Bulk TCR libraries used previously described methods and listed TCR primers. TCRdb re-called the PCR reads through MiXCR, storing one row per CDR3 protein. The sample carries 85,000 to 100,000 distinct CDR3 sequences, roughly 26% recorded once. Germline CDR1 and CDR2: MNHEY and SMNVEV (reference sequence). The CDR3 is made up of 15 amino acids. V lost 5 bases and J lost 6, with 19 bases in between. This clonotype was counted ten times or more. Sequencing was performed on naive CD8+ T cells from blood, with Jurkat cell RNA spiked in. As for subset: FACS-sorted CD8+CD4-CCR7+CD45RA+ naive T cells. The TCR was taken from a human donor in good health. Some libraries in this study had Jurkat cell RNA spiked in. The V gene is TRBV27, the J gene TRBJ1-1; D might be TRBD1 (6 bases). CDR3 bases: TGTGCCAGCAGTGTCGGGACAACAGTCAGGTCTGAAGCTTTCTTT. Amino acids: CASSVGTTVRSEAFF.